This T cell receptor (beta chain) is from a study of blood T cell repertoires in COVID-19. Germline CDR1 is SNHLY and CDR2 is FYNNEI. Trimming shortened V by 6 bases and J by 4 bases, and 18 bases separated the two germline ends. The CDR3 length is 15 residues. Authors' methods: Amplification from reference gene primers served as the basis for estimated nucleated cell counts. Method: immunoSEQ multiplex PCR; TCRdb's copy keeps in-frame clones and lacks some. That table furnishes V, J and clone size, whereas the DNA furnished D and trimming. The repertoire consists of about 180,000 clones, with over 60% occurring once and the leading ten covering roughly 25%.

The receptor was isolated from a woman in her seventies with acute or convalescent COVID-19. Sequenced material: peripheral blood. The J gene is TRBJ1-2, the V gene TRBV2; D perhaps matches TRBD1 (5 bases). The DNA of the CDR3 is TGTGCCAGCAGCCGACAGACGAGTTTTTTCTATGGCTACACCTTC. It encodes CASSRQTSFFYGYTF.